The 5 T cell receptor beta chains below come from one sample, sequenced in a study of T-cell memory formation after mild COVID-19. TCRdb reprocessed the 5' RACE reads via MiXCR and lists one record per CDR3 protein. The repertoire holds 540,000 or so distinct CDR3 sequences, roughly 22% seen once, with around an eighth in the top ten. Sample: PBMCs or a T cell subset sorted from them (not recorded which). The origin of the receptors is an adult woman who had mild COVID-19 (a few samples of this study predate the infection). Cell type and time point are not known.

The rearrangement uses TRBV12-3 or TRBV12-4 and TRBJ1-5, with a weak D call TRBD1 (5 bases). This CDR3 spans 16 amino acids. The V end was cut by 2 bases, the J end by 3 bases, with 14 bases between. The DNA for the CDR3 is TGTGCCAGCAGTTTATTAGGGAGGGGACTCAATCAGCCCCAGCATTTT. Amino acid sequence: CASSLLGRGLNQPQHF.

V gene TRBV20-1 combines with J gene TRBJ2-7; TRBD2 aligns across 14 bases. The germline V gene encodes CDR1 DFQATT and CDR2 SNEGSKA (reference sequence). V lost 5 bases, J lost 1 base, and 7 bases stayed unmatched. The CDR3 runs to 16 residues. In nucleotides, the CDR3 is TGCAGTGCTGAACCGGGACTAGCGGGGGTATCCTACGAGCAGTACTTC. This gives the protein CSAEPGLAGVSYEQYF.

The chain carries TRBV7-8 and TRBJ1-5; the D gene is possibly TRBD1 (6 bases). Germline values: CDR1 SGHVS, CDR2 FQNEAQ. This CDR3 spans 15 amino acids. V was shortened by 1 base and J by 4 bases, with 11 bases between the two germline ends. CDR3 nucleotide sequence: TGTGCCAGCAGCTTAGAAGGGGGAAAGAATCAGCCCCAGCATTTT. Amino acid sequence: CASSLEGGKNQPQHF.

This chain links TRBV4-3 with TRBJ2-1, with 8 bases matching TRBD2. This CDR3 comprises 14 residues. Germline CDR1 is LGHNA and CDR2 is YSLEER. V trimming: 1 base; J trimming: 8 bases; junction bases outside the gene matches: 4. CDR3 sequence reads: CASSQGSAGDEQFF. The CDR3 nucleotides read TGCGCCAGCAGCCAAGGGTCAGCGGGAGATGAGCAGTTCTTC.

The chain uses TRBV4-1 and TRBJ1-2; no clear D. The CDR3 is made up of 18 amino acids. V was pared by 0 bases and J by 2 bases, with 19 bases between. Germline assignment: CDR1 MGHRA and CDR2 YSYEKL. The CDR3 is CASSQDLIPMGKNYGYTF. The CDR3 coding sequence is TGCGCCAGCAGCCAAGATTTGATCCCCATGGGCAAGAACTATGGCTACACCTTC.